This entry lists 12 T cell receptor beta chains sequenced from one sample in a study of CD8 T cells in ankylosing spondylitis. One entry per CDR3 protein results from TCRdb running MiXCR on the 5' RACE reads. The sample includes more than 150,000 distinct CDR3 sequences, around a tenth seen only once; the top ten take around 29%. What was sequenced was blood, either unsorted or a sorted T cell fraction (not recorded which). These receptors were obtained from a male donor with ankylosing spondylitis or in good health (not recorded which).

To note about this clonotype: One base away lies a much larger clone, so this may be a sequencing read error. This rearrangement joins TRBV12-3 or TRBV12-4 to TRBJ1-2; 9 bases match TRBD1. This CDR3 spans 13 amino acids. The CDR3: CTSTGDRASGYTF. The CDR3 coding sequence is TGTACCAGCACCGGGGACAGGGCTAGTGGCTACACCTTC.

The chain couples TRBV12-3 or TRBV12-4 to TRBJ1-1; the D gene is possibly TRBD1 (6 bases). The germline V and J ends were trimmed by 2 bases and 7 bases, with 26 bases remaining between them. The CDR3 has 18 amino acids. CDR3 protein: CASSLTRWQGTANGEAFF. The CDR3 DNA follows: TGTGCCAGCAGTTTAACGCGCTGGCAGGGGACGGCTAACGGTGAAGCTTTCTTT.

This clonotype was found many times. The J gene is TRBJ2-5, the V gene TRBV20-1; D is possibly TRBD1 or TRBD2 (6 bases each). Trimming removed 2 bases at V and 5 bases at J, with 12 bases between. This CDR3 has 13 amino acids. Germline V gene sequence: CDR1 DFQATT, CDR2 SNEGSKA (reference sequence). The CDR3 coding sequence is TGCAGTGCTAGAAGGGGGGCGCAGGAGACCCAGTACTTC. This encodes CSARRGAQETQYF.

This clonotype has a handful of counts. J is TRBJ2-5 and V is TRBV7-6; 14 nucleotides line up with TRBD2. Germline V gene sequence: CDR1 SGHVS, CDR2 FNYEAQ. The CDR3 contains 16 residues. After removal of 4 bases from V and 9 bases from J, the junction contained 10 bases not matched to a gene. The CDR3 region has the DNA TGTGCCAGCAGCTCCGAGGGACTAGCGGGAGCGGTAGCCCAGTACTTC. It translates to CASSSEGLAGAVAQYF.

This clonotype was seen ten or more times. The rearrangement uses TRBV6-5 and TRBJ2-7; D possibly uses TRBD1 or TRBD2 (6 bases each). Trimming left V 6 bases short and J 6 bases short, with 12 bases between. Germline CDR1 is MNHEY and CDR2 is SVGAGI. The CDR3 has 12 residues. The CDR3 protein is CASSIQGGEQYF. The CDR3 DNA is TGTGCCAGCAGCATACAGGGAGGCGAGCAGTACTTC.

This clonotype showed up many times. The chain combines TRBV10-3 with TRBJ2-7; the D gene is possibly TRBD1 (5 bases). CDR1 is ENHRY and CDR2 is SYGVKD in the germline V gene. CDR3 length: 15 residues. Trimming shortened V by 7 bases and J by 3 bases, and 19 bases separated the two germline ends. The CDR3 DNA is TGTGCCATCACCGAAGGTACAGGCCGAAGCTACGAGCAGTACTTC. Protein: CAITEGTGRSYEQYF.

J is TRBJ2-7 and V is TRBV6-2 or TRBV6-3; D is ambiguous. The CDR3 contains 13 residues. V was shortened by 5 bases and J by 7 bases, with 15 bases between the two germline ends. Germline values: CDR1 MNHEY, CDR2 SVGEGT. The CDR3 is CASSPRSLSEQYF. The CDR3 DNA reads TGTGCCAGCAGTCCCCGATCGCTGTCGGAGCAGTACTTC.

The genes are TRBV4-2 and TRBJ2-7; D call uncertain. Trimming took 5 bases from V and 6 from J, leaving 14 bases between them. Per the germline V gene, CDR1 is LGHNA and CDR2 is YNFKEQ. There are 13 residues in the CDR3. Here the CDR3 DNA reads TGTGCCAGCAGCTTGGGATTCCTCTGCGAGCAGTACTTC. The encoded protein is CASSLGFLCEQYF.

The sample holds many counts of this clonotype. This chain joins TRBV18 and TRBJ2-7; a possible D gene is TRBD2 (5 bases). Germline V gene lookup returns CDR1 KGHSH and CDR2 LQKENI. The CDR3 consists of 12 residues. The ends were cut back, 8 bases at V and 3 bases at J, with 11 bases in the middle. For the CDR3, the DNA is TGTGCCAGCAGTCCCCGGGGCTACGAGCAGTACTTC. Translating it yields CASSPRGYEQYF.

This clonotype was counted at least ten times. J is TRBJ2-4 and V is TRBV19; 9 nucleotides agree with TRBD2. From germline, CDR1 is LNHDA and CDR2 SQIVND (reference sequence). V was clipped by 9 bases and J by 7 bases; unmatched bases: 4. The CDR3 is 12 amino acids. The CDR3 region has the DNA TGTGCCAGCCAAGCGGGAGGTAACATTCAGTACTTC. Translating it yields CASQAGGNIQYF. The variable domain in full, completed from reference TRBV19 and TRBJ2-4, reads DGGITQSPKYLFRKEGQNVTLSCEQNLNHDAMYWYRQDPGQGLRLIYYSQIVNDFQKGDIAEGYSVSREKKESFPLTVTSAQKNPTAFYLCASQAGGNIQYFGAGTRLSVL.

This clonotype was found many times. The rearrangement joins TRBV2 to TRBJ2-1; the match to TRBD2 covers 16 bases. The length of the CDR3 is 17 residues. With V trimmed by 6 bases and J by 4 bases, 6 bases remained unmatched. Germline lookup yields CDR1 SNHLY and CDR2 FYNNEI. CDR3 amino acids: CASSPGLAGGPYNEQFF. The CDR3 DNA is TGTGCCAGCAGCCCGGGACTAGCGGGGGGGCCGTACAATGAGCAGTTCTTC.

This clonotype was seen a few times. The chain links TRBV7-6 to TRBJ2-5; D not certain. Germline V gives CDR1 SGHVS, CDR2 FNYEAQ. V lost 5 bases to trimming and J lost 2 bases, with 18 bases between them. This CDR3 is built from 16 residues. CDR3 sequence: CASSEILGAEQETQYF. The DNA of the CDR3 is TGTGCCAGCAGCGAAATTCTTGGCGCAGAACAAGAGACCCAGTACTTC.